Included here is one T cell receptor beta chain sequence, with context. The antigen remains unidentified. The sequenced template was cDNA made from the entire isolated RNA. Using immunoSEQ multiplex PCR, the repertoire was profiled, and TCRdb retains in-frame clones only, with some absent. The repertoire holds 360,000 or so clones, with about 20% as singletons. This sample was taken from a study of beta chain features in type 1 diabetes. Overall study results and limits: Patients with Type 1 diabetes showed moderately but significantly shorter TCRB CDR3s in all four CD4+ subsets. HLA effects on TCRB rearrangement stayed unresolved here.

One heparinised draw, averaging about 116 mL, was taken per donor. Stem cell-like memory, regulatory, central memory and naive CD4+ cells were sorted via CD45RO/CCR7/CD25/CD127/CD95/CD27. The TCR comes from a woman between 18 and 29 years old in good health. Sequences were obtained from naive CD4+ T cells from blood.

The CDR3: CASSEAVLRRESSNEQFF. CDR3 DNA: TGTGCCAGCAGTGAAGCGGTCTTGCGGCGGGAGTCGTCCAATGAGCAGTTCTTC. The V gene is TRBV2, the J gene TRBJ2-1; TRBD2 matches 7 bases. After removal of 0 bases from V and 6 bases from J, the junction contained 14 bases not matched to a gene. The CDR3 contains 18 residues. The germline gives CDR1 SNHLY, CDR2 FYNNEI.